This T cell receptor beta chain derives from a study of shared T cell receptors in the human thymus. The assay was immunoSEQ multiplex PCR, and TCRdb's table has in-frame clones only and misses some. This table has some 700,000 clones, approximately 87% appearing once. On this clone itself: At one boundary the junction diverges from the germline segment, which might be a read error.

Germline V CDR1 and CDR2: LGHNA, YSLEER. This CDR3 is built from 19 residues. The same specimen was also included in a second study, on human thymus T cells. As that report states: In corrective heart surgery, resections were taken, and these provided the thymus tissue.

The chain employs TRBV4-3 and TRBJ2-3, with 8 bases lining up with TRBD2. The sequencing input was thymocytes. This sequence was found in a boy younger than two with a congenital heart defect. This chain's CDR3 is CASSQDWVAGRIWTDTKYF. CDR3 sequence (DNA): TGCGCCAGCAGCCAAGATTGGGTAGCGGGACGGATATGGACAGATACGAAGTATTTT.